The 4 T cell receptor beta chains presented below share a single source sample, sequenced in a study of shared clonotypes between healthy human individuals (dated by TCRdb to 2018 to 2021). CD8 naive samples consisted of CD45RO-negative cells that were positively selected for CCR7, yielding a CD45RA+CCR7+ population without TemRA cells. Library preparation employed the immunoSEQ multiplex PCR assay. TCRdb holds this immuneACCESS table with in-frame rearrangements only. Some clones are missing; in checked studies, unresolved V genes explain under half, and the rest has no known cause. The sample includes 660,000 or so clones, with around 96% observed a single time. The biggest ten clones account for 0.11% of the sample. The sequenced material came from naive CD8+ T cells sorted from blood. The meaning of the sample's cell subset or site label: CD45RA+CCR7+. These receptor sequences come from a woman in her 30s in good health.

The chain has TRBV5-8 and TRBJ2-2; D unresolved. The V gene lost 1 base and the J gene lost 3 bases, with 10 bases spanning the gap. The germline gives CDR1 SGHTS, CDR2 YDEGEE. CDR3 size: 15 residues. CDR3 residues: CASSLWGTDTGELFF. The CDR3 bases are TGTGCCAGCAGCTTGTGGGGAACGGACACCGGGGAGCTGTTTTTT.

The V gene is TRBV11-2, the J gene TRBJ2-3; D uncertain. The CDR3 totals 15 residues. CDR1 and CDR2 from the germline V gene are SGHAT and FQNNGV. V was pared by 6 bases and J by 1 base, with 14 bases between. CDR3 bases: TGTGCCAGCAGGCGGACCCGCCAGGGCACAGATACGCAGTATTTT. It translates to CASRRTRQGTDTQYF.

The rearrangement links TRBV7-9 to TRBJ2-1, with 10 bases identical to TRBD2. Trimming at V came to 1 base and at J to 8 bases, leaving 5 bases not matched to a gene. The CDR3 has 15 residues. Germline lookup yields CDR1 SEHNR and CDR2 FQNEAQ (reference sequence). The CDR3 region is CASSLDASGRDEQFF. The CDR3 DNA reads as TGTGCCAGCAGCTTAGATGCTAGCGGGAGAGATGAGCAGTTCTTC.

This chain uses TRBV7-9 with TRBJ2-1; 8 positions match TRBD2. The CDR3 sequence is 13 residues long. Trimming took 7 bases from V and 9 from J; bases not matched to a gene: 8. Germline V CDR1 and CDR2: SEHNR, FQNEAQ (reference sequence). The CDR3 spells CASMNGLAFEQFF. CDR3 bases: TGTGCCAGCATGAACGGACTAGCTTTTGAGCAGTTCTTC.